This entry features one T cell receptor beta chain sequence. In this sample, this clonotype turned up many times. Its antigen has not been determined. Base-call qualities are not available, and no considerably larger clone is one nucleotide away. The study was a case-control design nested within a healthcare worker cohort in London, UK, with weekly nasopharyngeal swab PCR tests and blood sampling. Healthcare workers were recruited during the week of the UK lockdown, between 23 and 31 March 2020, and followed weekly for up to about 16 weeks. V and J are truncated by 1 base and 8 bases respectively, leaving an intervening sequence of 12 bases. The CDR3 measures 14 amino acids from cysteine to phenylalanine. The read is trimmed to its CDR3 DNA, 42 bases read in frame from base 1. The germline V gene (reference sequence) supplies CDR1 LGHDT and CDR2 YNNKEL. The method was 5' RACE. Sequencing took place on a NextSeq 500. The TCR library protocol attached unique molecular identifiers to individual cDNA molecules to correct for sequencing error and PCR bias. Both TCR alpha and beta chains were sequenced, and tight co-correlation was observed between alpha and beta sequence abundances in each sample. In the paper's pipeline: V gene, J gene and CDR3 annotation of TCR sequences was performed with Decombinator V4. Expanded TCRs were defined as changing significantly between any two time points under a Poisson model with p below 0.0001. Abundances of TCRs were expressed as counts per million after normalisation to the total number of TCRs sequenced in each sample. MAIT TCRs were defined by TRAV1-2 paired with TRAJ12, TRAJ20 or TRAJ33, and iNKT TCRs by TRAV10 paired with TRAJ18. VDJdb, accessed 1 November 2021, was searched for CMV, EBV and SARS-CoV-2 annotated TCRs, excluding TCRs annotated for multiple antigens. TCRdb applied fastp at Q25 and MiXCR to the public reads, then kept only in-frame beta chains. For every CDR3 protein sequence, its rows merge into one entry that carries the most common genes and DNA. It is TCRdb's table, rather than the study itself, that gives the V and J calls and clone size. Here the sample has approximately 60,000 distinct CDR3 sequences; around 12% occur a single time. The ten largest clones capture about 3.1% of the sample.

The data originate from a study of early T cells in non-severe SARS-CoV-2 infection (dated by TCRdb to 2020 to 2023). The study in broad terms: Because TCR sequencing relied on bulk RNA taken from unsorted whole blood, pairing of alpha and beta chains was not possible. Overall study outcomes, separate from this receptor: Matching against VDJdb was skewed toward anti-spike CD8 responses, likely underestimated virus-specific expansions, and missed private and CD4 specificities.

In this chain, TRBV3-1 is recombined with TRBJ2-1, with no reliable assignment of the D segment. Input material: whole blood. This receptor was obtained from an adult who was a healthcare worker with PCR-confirmed SARS-CoV-2 infection or an uninfected control (not recorded which). The DNA reads TGTGCCAGCAGCCAAGTTTTAGAACACTATGAGCAGTTCTTC. Its amino acids are CASSQVLEHYEQFF.